A selection of T cell receptor beta chains follows, all from one sample in a study of blood T cell repertoires in COVID-19. Produced via immunoSEQ multiplex PCR; TCRdb's table is partial and in-frame only. The sample has some 16,000 clones; roughly 82% are singletons. What was sequenced was peripheral blood. These receptors were obtained from a man at least 80 years old with active COVID-19. CDR3s include the opening cysteine and the closing phenylalanine or tryptophan. The D gene is left open where the match is weak. Clone size is stated in some rows and not others, as once, few, many or a class when expanded.

CATSKASGRPSYNEQFF TGTGCCACCAGCAAAGCTAGCGGGAGGCCCTCCTACAATGAGCAGTTCTTC TRBD2 . TRBJ2-1 TRBV15
CSGTSGRFVEQFF TGCAGCGGAACTAGCGGGAGGTTTGTTGAGCAGTTCTTC TRBD2 . TRBJ2-1 TRBV29-1
CASSVAVQGVGGYTF TGTGCCAGCAGCGTAGCTGTGCAGGGGGTAGGAGGCTACACCTTC TRBD1 . TRBJ1-2 TRBV9
CAISDRLAGIHEQFF TGTGCCATCAGTGATCGGCTAGCGGGGATCCATGAGCAGTTCTTC TRBD2 . TRBJ2-1 TRBV10-3
CASSLWGLAGHYEQYF TGTGCCAGCAGTTTATGGGGACTAGCGGGCCACTACGAGCAGTACTTC TRBD2 . TRBJ2-7 TRBV28
CASSPLQGSRGELFF TGTGCCAGCAGTCCACTACAGGGAAGTCGGGGGGAGCTGTTTTTT . . TRBJ2-2 TRBV25-1
CASSILADYNEQFF TGTGCCAGTAGTATACTAGCGGACTACAATGAGCAGTTCTTC TRBD2 . TRBJ2-1 TRBV19
CASSRQATYEQYF TGCGCCAGCAGTCGACAGGCTACCTACGAGCAGTACTTC . few TRBJ2-7 TRBV4-1
CASGTGGNTGELFF TGTGCCAGTGGAACAGGGGGGAACACCGGGGAGCTGTTTTTT TRBD1 once TRBJ2-2 TRBV19
CASSRMRVNYNEQFF TGCGCCAGCAGCCGAATGAGGGTCAACTACAATGAGCAGTTCTTC . . TRBJ2-1 TRBV4-1
CASKVADSSYNEQFF TGTGCCAGCAAGGTAGCGGATAGCTCCTACAATGAGCAGTTCTTC . . TRBJ2-1 TRBV6-5
CASSRTSSRDEQFF TGTGCCAGTAGTAGAACTAGCTCCCGGGATGAGCAGTTCTTC . . TRBJ2-1 TRBV19
CASSSTGAGANVLTF TGTGCCAGCAGTTCTACAGGGGCTGGGGCCAACGTCCTGACTTTC TRBD1 . TRBJ2-6 TRBV27
CASSDFAGEQFF TGCGCCAGCAGCGACTTCGCAGGGGAGCAGTTCTTC . . TRBJ2-1 TRBV10-2
CASSVQGSFQETQYF TGTGCCAGCAGTGTGCAGGGATCCTTTCAAGAGACCCAGTACTTC . . TRBJ2-5 TRBV2
CASNPRGNPDTQYF TGTGCCAGCAACCCTCGGGGGAACCCAGATACGCAGTATTTT . . TRBJ2-3 TRBV9
CASSPRTGGNYGYTF TGTGCCAGTAGTCCAAGGACAGGCGGTAACTATGGCTACACCTTC TRBD1 . TRBJ1-2 TRBV19
CASSQSRLNFYGYTF TGTGCCAGCAGCCAATCGAGGCTCAATTTCTATGGCTACACCTTC . . TRBJ1-2 TRBV3-1/TRBV3-2
CASSRSGYTGELFF TGCGCCAGCAGCCGGTCGGGGTACACCGGGGAGCTGTTTTTT . . TRBJ2-2 TRBV4-1
CASSSPRGETQYF TGTGCCAGCAGTTCGCCGCGAGGGGAGACCCAGTACTTC . . TRBJ2-5 TRBV28
CASGKQGTYNEQFF TGTGCCAGCGGGAAACAGGGGACCTACAATGAGCAGTTCTTC TRBD1 . TRBJ2-1 TRBV5-4
CASSQDPSEPQHF TGTGCCAGCAGCCAAGATCCCAGCGAGCCCCAGCATTTT . . TRBJ1-5 TRBV4-2
CASSESQRSNQPQHF TGCGCCAGCAGTGAATCTCAGCGTAGCAATCAGCCCCAGCATTTT . once TRBJ1-5 TRBV10-2
CASSYGQGTYEQYF TGTGCCAGCAGTTACGGGCAAGGCACCTACGAGCAGTACTTC . once TRBJ2-7 TRBV6-5
CASSQDPGTGGSF TGTGCCAGCAGCCAAGATCCGGGGACAGGGGGGTCCTTC TRBD1 . TRBJ2-7 TRBV3-1/TRBV3-2
CSVEGQYNEQFF TGCAGCGTTGAAGGACAGTACAATGAGCAGTTCTTC . . TRBJ2-1 TRBV29-1
CASRGAGTGMSETQYF TGTGCCAGCAGGGGGGCCGGGACAGGGATGTCGGAGACCCAGTACTTC TRBD1 . TRBJ2-5 TRBV2
CASSPTSTGIYGYTF TGTGCCAGCAGCCCGACCTCGACAGGGATCTATGGCTACACCTTC TRBD1 . TRBJ1-2 TRBV14
CASSIGSGVAYEQYF TGTGCCAGCAGCATAGGGAGCGGGGTCGCCTACGAGCAGTACTTC TRBD2 . TRBJ2-7 TRBV7-2
CASSKAAQGVPYEQYF TGTGCCAGCAGCAAAGCGGCACAGGGGGTACCCTACGAGCAGTACTTC . few TRBJ2-7 TRBV21-1
CASSFGGGSNIQYF TGTGCCAGCAGTTTTGGAGGAGGGTCGAACATTCAGTACTTC . . TRBJ2-4 TRBV27
CASSSLDSLFTDTQYF TGTGCCAGCAGTTCCCTGGACAGCCTATTCACAGATACGCAGTATTTT . . TRBJ2-3 TRBV6-5
CSPREGETQYF TGCAGCCCGCGGGAGGGGGAGACCCAGTACTTC TRBD2 . TRBJ2-5 TRBV29-1
CASTMGLGNQPQHF TGTGCCAGCACCATGGGGCTCGGCAATCAGCCCCAGCATTTT . few TRBJ1-5 TRBV28
CASSQQGTDTQYF TGCGCCAGCAGCCAACAGGGTACAGATACGCAGTATTTT . . TRBJ2-3 TRBV4-1
CASSEGLTGGGEQYF TGTGCCAGCAGTGAAGGGTTAACGGGAGGAGGCGAGCAGTACTTC TRBD2 . TRBJ2-7 TRBV2
CASSKRDNDIQYF TGTGCCAGCAGCAAACGGGACAACGACATTCAGTACTTC . . TRBJ2-4 TRBV3-1/TRBV3-2
CASSVRGREKLFF TGTGCCAGCAGTGTCCGGGGTCGGGAAAAACTGTTTTTT . . TRBJ1-4 TRBV7-2
CASSLLTNEKLFF TGTGCCAGCAGCTTGTTGACAAATGAAAAACTGTTTTTT . . TRBJ1-4 TRBV5-5
CASSLAGGGSTDTQYF TGCGCCAGCAGCTTGGCGGGAGGGGGTAGCACAGATACGCAGTATTTT TRBD2 . TRBJ2-3 TRBV5-1
CASSPATSGTYEQYF TGTGCCAGCTCACCCGCGACTAGCGGGACCTACGAGCAGTACTTC TRBD2 . TRBJ2-7 TRBV18
CASTRNGHSGANVLTF TGTGCCAGCACTAGGAACGGACACTCTGGGGCCAACGTCCTGACTTTC . . TRBJ2-6 TRBV2
CASSLGYTDTQYF TGTGCCAGCAGCCTCGGTTACACAGATACGCAGTATTTT . . TRBJ2-3 TRBV11-1
CASSDRLAGITQYF TGTGCCAGCAGCGACCGACTAGCGGGAATAACCCAGTACTTC TRBD2 . TRBJ2-5 TRBV28
CASSSGIYTEAFF TGTGCCAGCAGTTCCGGGATTTACACTGAAGCTTTCTTT . . TRBJ1-1 TRBV12-3/TRBV12-4
CAWSVAGGTYEQYF TGTGCCTGGAGTGTTGCGGGAGGTACCTACGAGCAGTACTTC TRBD2 . TRBJ2-7 TRBV30
CASQYRDSPTEAFF TGTGCCAGTCAGTATAGAGACAGTCCCACTGAAGCTTTCTTT . . TRBJ1-1 TRBV19
CSASGTSGRVGVNEQFF TGCAGTGCTAGTGGGACTAGCGGGAGGGTAGGGGTAAATGAGCAGTTCTTC TRBD2 . TRBJ2-1 TRBV20-1
CASSQQLAGETWINEQFF TGTGCCAGCAGCCAACAACTAGCGGGAGAAACCTGGATCAATGAGCAGTTCTTC TRBD2 . TRBJ2-1 TRBV3-1/TRBV3-2
CATSDYSRDTQYF TGTGCCACCAGTGATTACAGCAGGGATACGCAGTATTTT . . TRBJ2-3 TRBV24-1
CASSLTLQMTMGEGEQYF TGTGCCAGCAGCTTAACCCTACAGATGACCATGGGAGAAGGGGAGCAGTACTTC . . TRBJ2-7 TRBV11-2
CASSEVPGLAIDNEQFF TGTGCCAGCAGTGAAGTACCGGGACTAGCAATCGACAATGAGCAGTTCTTC TRBD2 . TRBJ2-1 TRBV6-1